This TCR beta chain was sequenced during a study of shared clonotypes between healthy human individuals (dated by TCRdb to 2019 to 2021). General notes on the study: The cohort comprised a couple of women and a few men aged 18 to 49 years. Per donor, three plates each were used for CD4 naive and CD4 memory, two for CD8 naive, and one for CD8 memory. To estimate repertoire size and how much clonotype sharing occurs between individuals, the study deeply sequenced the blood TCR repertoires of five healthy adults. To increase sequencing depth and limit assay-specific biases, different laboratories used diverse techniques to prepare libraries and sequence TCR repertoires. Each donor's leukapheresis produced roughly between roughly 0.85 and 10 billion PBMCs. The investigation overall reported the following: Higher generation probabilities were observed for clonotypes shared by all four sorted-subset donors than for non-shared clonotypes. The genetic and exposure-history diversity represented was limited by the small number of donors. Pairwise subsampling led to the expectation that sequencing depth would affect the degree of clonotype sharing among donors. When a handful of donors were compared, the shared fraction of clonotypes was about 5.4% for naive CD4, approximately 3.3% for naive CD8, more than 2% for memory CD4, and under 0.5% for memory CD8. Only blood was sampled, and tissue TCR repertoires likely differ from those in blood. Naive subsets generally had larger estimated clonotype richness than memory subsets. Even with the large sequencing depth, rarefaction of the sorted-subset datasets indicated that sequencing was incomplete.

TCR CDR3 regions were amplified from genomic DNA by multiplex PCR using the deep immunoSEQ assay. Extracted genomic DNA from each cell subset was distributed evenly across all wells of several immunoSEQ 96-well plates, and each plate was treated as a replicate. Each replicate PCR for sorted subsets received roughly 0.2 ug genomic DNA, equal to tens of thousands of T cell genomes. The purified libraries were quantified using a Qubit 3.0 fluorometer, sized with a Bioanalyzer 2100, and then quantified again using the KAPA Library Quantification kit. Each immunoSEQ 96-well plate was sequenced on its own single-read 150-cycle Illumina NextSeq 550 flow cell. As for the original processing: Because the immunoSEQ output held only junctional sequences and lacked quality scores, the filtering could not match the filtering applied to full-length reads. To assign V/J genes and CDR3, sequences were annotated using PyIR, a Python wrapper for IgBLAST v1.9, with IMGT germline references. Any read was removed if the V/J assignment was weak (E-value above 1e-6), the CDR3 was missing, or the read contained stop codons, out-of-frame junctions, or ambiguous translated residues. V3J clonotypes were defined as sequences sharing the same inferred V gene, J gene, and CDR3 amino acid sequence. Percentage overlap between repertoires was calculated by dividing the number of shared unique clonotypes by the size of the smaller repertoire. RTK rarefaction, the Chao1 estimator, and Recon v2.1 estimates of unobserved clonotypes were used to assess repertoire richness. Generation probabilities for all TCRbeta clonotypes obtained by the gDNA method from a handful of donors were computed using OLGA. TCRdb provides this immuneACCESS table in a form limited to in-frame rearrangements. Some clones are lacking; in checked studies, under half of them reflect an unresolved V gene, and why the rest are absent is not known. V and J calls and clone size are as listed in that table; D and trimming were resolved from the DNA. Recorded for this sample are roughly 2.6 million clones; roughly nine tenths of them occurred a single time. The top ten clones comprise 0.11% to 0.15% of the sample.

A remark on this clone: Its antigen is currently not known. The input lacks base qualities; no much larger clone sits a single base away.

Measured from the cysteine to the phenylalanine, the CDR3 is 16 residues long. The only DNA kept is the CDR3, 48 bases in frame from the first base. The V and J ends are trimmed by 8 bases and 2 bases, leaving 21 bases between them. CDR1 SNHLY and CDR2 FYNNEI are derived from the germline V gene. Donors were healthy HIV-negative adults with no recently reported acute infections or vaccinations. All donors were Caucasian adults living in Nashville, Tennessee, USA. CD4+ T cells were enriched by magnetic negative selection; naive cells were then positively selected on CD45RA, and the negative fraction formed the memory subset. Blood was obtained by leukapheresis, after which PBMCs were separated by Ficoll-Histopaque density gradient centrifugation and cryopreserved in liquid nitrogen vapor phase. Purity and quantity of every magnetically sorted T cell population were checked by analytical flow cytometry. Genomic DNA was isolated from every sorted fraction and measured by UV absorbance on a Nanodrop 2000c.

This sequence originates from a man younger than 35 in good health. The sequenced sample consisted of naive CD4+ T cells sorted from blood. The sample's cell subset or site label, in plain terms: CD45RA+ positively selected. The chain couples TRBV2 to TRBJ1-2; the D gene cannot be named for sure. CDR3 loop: CASSVTRVELNYGYTF. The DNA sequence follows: TGTGCCAGCTCCGTGACAAGGGTTGAACTGAACTATGGCTACACCTTC.